This T cell receptor beta chain was identified during a study of cytomegalovirus exposure and HLA in healthy donors. Whole-study findings and limits: Most TCR sequences were rare, but some public TCRs occurred in many donors.

Here immunoSEQ multiplex PCR was the method, and the copy in TCRdb shows in-frame clones only, minus some. The table shows some 140,000 clones, with 80% to 90% occurring only once. As concerns this clone: Its antigen is unidentified.

CDR3 length: 16 residues. Germline-derived CDR1 and CDR2 are MGHRA and YSYEKL. V shed 1 base, J shed 5 bases, and the junction held 9 bases outside the gene matches. The rearrangement links TRBV4-1 to TRBJ2-5; 8 nucleotides agree with TRBD2. Sequenced sample: PBMCs. The sequence came from a woman aged 30 to 39 in good health and CMV-seropositive. The chain's CDR3 is CASSQVLGLGRETQYF. The CDR3 DNA is TGCGCCAGCAGCCAAGTGCTGGGACTAGGCCGGGAGACCCAGTACTTC.